The T cell receptor beta chain under discussion was sequenced for a study of T cell responses to AZD1222 COVID-19 vaccine. This CDR3 is built from 14 residues. The V end was cut by 7 bases, the J end by 6 bases, with 15 bases between. Germline assignment: CDR1 MNHEY and CDR2 SMNVEV (reference sequence). Note on this clone: Its target is unknown.

General study results and limits: Two doses of AZD1222 preceded a rise in Spike-specific TCR breadth and depth. Spike was spanned by vaccine-associated CD4 TCRs, with dominance at 160-218 and 743-854.

Measured with immunoSEQ multiplex PCR; TCRdb has only the in-frame clones, and not every one. Found here are tens of thousands of clones, more than 75% of them singletons; the top ten hold 12% to 15%. V gene TRBV27 combines with J gene TRBJ2-2; TRBD1 is a possible D gene (6 bases). The sequence derives from an adult who received the AZD1222 COVID-19 vaccine. Material: peripheral blood, obtained 28 days after the second AZD1222 dose. Here the CDR3 reads CASTWIGGPGELFF. The CDR3 DNA sequence: TGTGCCAGCACCTGGATTGGGGGCCCCGGGGAGCTGTTTTTT.